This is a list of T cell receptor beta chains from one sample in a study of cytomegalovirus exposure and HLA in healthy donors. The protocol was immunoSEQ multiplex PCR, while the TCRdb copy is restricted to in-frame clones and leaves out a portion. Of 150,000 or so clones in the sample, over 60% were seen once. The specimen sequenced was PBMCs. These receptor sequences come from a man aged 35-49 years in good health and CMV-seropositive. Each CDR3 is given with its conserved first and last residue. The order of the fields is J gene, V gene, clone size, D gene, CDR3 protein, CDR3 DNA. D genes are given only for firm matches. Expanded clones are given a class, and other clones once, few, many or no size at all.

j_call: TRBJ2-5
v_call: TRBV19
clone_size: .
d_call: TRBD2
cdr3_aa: CASSGGGETQYF
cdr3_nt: TGTGCCAGCTCCGGGGGAGGGGAGACCCAGTACTTC

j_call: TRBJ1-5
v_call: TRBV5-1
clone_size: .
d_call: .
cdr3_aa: CASSSDMDQPQHF
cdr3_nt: TGCGCCAGCAGCTCCGACATGGATCAGCCCCAGCATTTT

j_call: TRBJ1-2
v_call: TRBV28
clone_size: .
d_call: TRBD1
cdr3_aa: CASLVVGGAGYTF
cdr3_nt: TGTGCCAGCCTCGTCGTAGGGGGCGCCGGCTACACCTTC

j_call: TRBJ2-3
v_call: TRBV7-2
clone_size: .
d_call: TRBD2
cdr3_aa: CASSVSSGTTDTQYF
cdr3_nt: TGTGCCAGCAGCGTCTCTAGCGGGACCACAGATACGCAGTATTTT

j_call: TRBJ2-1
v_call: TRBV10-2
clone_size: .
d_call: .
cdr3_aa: CASRRDFGPLDEQFF
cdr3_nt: TGCGCCAGCAGACGGGACTTCGGACCCCTGGATGAGCAGTTCTTC

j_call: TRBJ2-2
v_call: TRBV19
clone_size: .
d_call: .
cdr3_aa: CASSIGSVNTGELFF
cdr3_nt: TGTGCCAGTAGTATAGGATCGGTGAACACCGGGGAGCTGTTTTTT

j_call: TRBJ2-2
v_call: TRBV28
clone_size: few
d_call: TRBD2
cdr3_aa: CASSLVASGWADTGELFF
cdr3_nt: TGTGCCAGCAGTTTAGTAGCTAGCGGGTGGGCTGACACCGGGGAGCTGTTTTTT

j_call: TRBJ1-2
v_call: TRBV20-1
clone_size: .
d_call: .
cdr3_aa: CSAHRVGGYTF
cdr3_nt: TGCAGTGCTCACAGGGTCGGTGGCTACACCTTC

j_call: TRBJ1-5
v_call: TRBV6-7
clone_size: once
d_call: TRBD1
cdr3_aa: CASSPTGPQPQHF
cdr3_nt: TGTGCCAGCAGTCCGACAGGGCCTCAGCCCCAGCATTTT

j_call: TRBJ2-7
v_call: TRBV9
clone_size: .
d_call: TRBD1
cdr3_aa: CASSPGTGVGYEQYF
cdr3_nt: TGTGCCAGCAGCCCCGGGACAGGGGTAGGATACGAGCAGTACTTC

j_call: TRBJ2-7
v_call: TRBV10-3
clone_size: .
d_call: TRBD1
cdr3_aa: CAISESSGTGANPYF
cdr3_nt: TGTGCCATCAGTGAGTCGAGCGGGACAGGGGCCAATCCGTACTTC

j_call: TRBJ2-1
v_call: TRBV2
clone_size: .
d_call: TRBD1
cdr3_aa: CASDRGLFSYNEQFF
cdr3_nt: TGTGCCAGCGACAGGGGGCTATTCTCCTACAATGAGCAGTTCTTC

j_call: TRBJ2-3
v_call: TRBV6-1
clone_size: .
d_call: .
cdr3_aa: CASSTTRADTQYF
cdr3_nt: TGTGCCAGCAGCACCACGAGGGCAGATACGCAGTATTTT

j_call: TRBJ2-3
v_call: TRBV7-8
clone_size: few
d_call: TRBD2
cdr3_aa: CASSLRLAHTDTQYF
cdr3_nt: TGTGCCAGCAGCTTACGACTAGCGCACACAGATACGCAGTATTTT

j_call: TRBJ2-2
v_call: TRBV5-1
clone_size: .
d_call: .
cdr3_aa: CASSLAGRSTGELFF
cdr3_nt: TGCGCCAGCAGCTTGGCCGGGAGAAGCACCGGGGAGCTGTTTTTT

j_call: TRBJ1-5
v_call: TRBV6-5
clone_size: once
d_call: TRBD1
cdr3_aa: CASSGQENQPQHF
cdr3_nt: TGTGCCAGCAGCGGACAGGAGAATCAGCCCCAGCATTTT

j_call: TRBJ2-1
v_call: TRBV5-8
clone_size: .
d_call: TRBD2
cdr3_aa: CASRTAGVSYHKQFF
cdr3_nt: TGTGCCAGCAGAACTGCGGGAGTTAGTTACCATAAGCAGTTCTTC

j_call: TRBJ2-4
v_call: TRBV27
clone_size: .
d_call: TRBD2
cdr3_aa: CASSRNPSGLAGAKNIQYF
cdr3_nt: TGTGCCAGCAGCCGTAACCCATCCGGACTAGCGGGAGCCAAAAACATTCAGTACTTC

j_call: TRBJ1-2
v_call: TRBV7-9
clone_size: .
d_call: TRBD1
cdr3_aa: CASSSSGTASNYGYTF
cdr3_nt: TGTGCCAGCAGCTCTTCCGGGACAGCCTCTAACTATGGCTACACCTTC

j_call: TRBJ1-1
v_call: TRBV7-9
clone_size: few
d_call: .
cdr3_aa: CASNQGGDEAFF
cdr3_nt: TGTGCCAGCAACCAAGGCGGAGATGAAGCTTTCTTT

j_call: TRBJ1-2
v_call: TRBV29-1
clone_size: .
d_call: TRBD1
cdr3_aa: CSVEEGDRGGYTF
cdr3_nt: TGCAGCGTTGAAGAGGGCGACAGGGGCGGCTACACCTTC